This record looks at one T cell receptor (beta chain) sequence and its context. The antigen is unknown. Trimming took off 7 bases at V and 0 bases at J, with 16 bases between the two ends. The CDR3 has 16 amino acids. Germline CDR1 is SNHLY and CDR2 is FYNNEI. Time point meaning: pre-sensitization, week 0. Treatment: therapeutic diphenylcyclopropenone sensitization with weekly scalp DPC. TCRdb re-called the RACE reads through MiXCR, storing one row per CDR3 protein. The sample holds 300,000 to 450,000 distinct CDR3 sequences, less than 6.5% seen once. The data derive from a study of human T cells and chemical hapten exposure. Study as a whole: Patients were given diphenylcyclopropenone on the scalp weekly across the roughly 25-week study.

General study findings and limits: There was a positive correlation between PT1 expanded TCR counts and patch test score.

The chain links TRBV2 to TRBJ2-1; TRBD1 or TRBD2 may be the D gene (6 bases each). This sequence was found in a woman aged 45-60 years with alopecia areata. Some clones in this sample may be carry-over from other donors' samples. This material consisted of whole blood, taken in connection with sensitization to the hapten diphenylcyclopropenone (DPC). CDR3 amino acids: CASIQGLASSYNEQFF. CDR3 DNA: TGTGCCAGCATTCAGGGGCTAGCGAGCTCCTACAATGAGCAGTTCTTC. Full variable domain (rest looked up from reference TRBV2 and TRBJ2-1): EPEVTQTPSHQVTQMGQEVILRCVPISNHLYFYWYRQILGQKVEFLVSFYNNEISEKSEIFDDQFSVERPDGSNFTLKIRSTKLEDSAMYFCASIQGLASSYNEQFFGPGTRLTVL.